This paragraph covers one TCR beta chain sequence. The antigen is not known. The V end was cut by 5 bases, the J end by 3 bases, with 13 bases between. Germline V CDR1 and CDR2: LNHDA, SQIVND (reference sequence). The CDR3 is made up of 15 amino acids. TCRdb reprocessed the 5' RACE reads via MiXCR and lists one record per CDR3 protein. This table holds 430,000 or so distinct CDR3 sequences, 20% to 25% found once. The data were taken from a study of identical twins. Study results and limitations: Potential partial confounding of zero-insertion analyses by invariant MAIT and iNKT cells was noted.

These data are also associated with another study on T cells expressing NK-cell markers. As that report states: Of the CD8+ T cells in six or seven donors, about 1.0-7.0% belonged to dominant NKG2C+ clonotypes.

The specimen was CD4+ T cells sorted from blood. The sequence was collected from a woman between 18 and 30 years old in good health. The chain has TRBV19 and TRBJ2-2; TRBD2 is a possible D gene (6 bases). The CDR3 reads CASSVRGVHTGELFF. DNA for the CDR3: TGTGCCAGTAGTGTGCGCGGGGTGCACACCGGGGAGCTGTTTTTT.